This TCR beta chain is drawn from a study of regulatory T cells in long-lasting Graves disease. Time point specified: persistent/refractory GD, antithyroid drugs over 5 years with positive TRAb. Making the TCR library involved RNA that had been extracted from PBMCs. General study results and limits: With persistent disease, TRBV28, TRBJ1-2 and TRBJ2-5 were the favored segments.

This clonotype was counted between two and nine times. Its target is unknown. This CDR3 has 12 amino acids. V was cut by 3 bases and J by 6 bases, with 8 bases left in between. Germline V gene sequence: CDR1 MNHNS, CDR2 SASEGT. Construction of the TCR beta libraries employed iRepertoire HTBI primers in conjunction with Arm-PCR of CDR3 regions. TCRdb used MiXCR to reprocess the multiplex PCR reads, holding one entry per CDR3 protein. Among more than 650,000 distinct CDR3 sequences listed, 25% to 35% were seen once. This receptor was obtained from a female donor with Graves disease. The sample was peripheral blood mononuclear cells (PBMCs), taken when the disease was refractory, from a patient treated with antithyroid drugs. The chain recombines TRBV6-1 with TRBJ1-1; D is unclear. In DNA, the CDR3 is TGTGCCAGCAGTGATACTGGGTCTGAAGCTTTCTTT. Translated, it gives CASSDTGSEAFF.